A selection of T cell receptor beta chains follows, all from one sample in a study of OX40 agonist ivuxolimab in advanced cancers. Some clones are missing from TCRdb's copy, which holds only in-frame ones; the method was immunoSEQ multiplex PCR. The table lists around 84,000 clones, roughly 84% of them singletons. Sequences were derived from CD4+ or CD8+ T cells sorted from blood, sampled in a trial of the OX40 agonist ivuxolimab. Receptor source: an adult with an advanced solid tumor such as melanoma, head and neck, liver or kidney cancer. Each CDR3 is given with its conserved first and last residue. D genes are given only for firm matches. A row's size may be missing; if present it is once, few, many or a size class.

17 - - TRBJ2-1 TRBV5-1 TGCGCCAGCAGACCTATAGGTCCCCGGGTCGGAGGGGGTGAGCAGTTCTTC CASRPIGPRVGGGEQFF
16 TRBD2 - TRBJ2-2 TRBV11-3 TGTGCCAGCAGCCCCCGAAGCGGGGGGGCCGGCGGGGAGCTGTTTTTT CASSPRSGGAGGELFF
15 - - TRBJ1-1 TRBV19 TGTGCCAGTAGTTCCGGGTCCGCAGGCCACACTGAAGCTTTCTTT CASSSGSAGHTEAFF
14 TRBD1 - TRBJ2-1 TRBV19 TGTGCCAGTAAGAGGGGGACAGGGTCCAATGAGCAGTTCTTC CASKRGTGSNEQFF
17 TRBD2 - TRBJ2-3 TRBV15 TGTGCCACCAGCGACCTGAGGAGGCTAGCGGTCTCAGATACGCAGTATTTT CATSDLRRLAVSDTQYF
15 TRBD1 - TRBJ1-5 TRBV7-8 TGTGCCAGCAGCTTCTCGGGACAGGGGAATCAGCCCCAGCATTTT CASSFSGQGNQPQHF
16 TRBD1 few TRBJ1-2 TRBV5-1 TGCGCCAGCAGCTTGACAGGGGGCCTTATAGGCTATGGCTACACCTTC CASSLTGGLIGYGYTF
13 - few TRBJ1-1 TRBV9 TGTGCCAGCAGCGGACAGGCCAACACTGAAGCTTTCTTT CASSGQANTEAFF
13 TRBD1 - TRBJ1-1 TRBV11-3 TGTGCCACATCCCCAAAGACAGGGGGCACAGCTTTCTTT CATSPKTGGTAFF
15 - - TRBJ2-6 TRBV6-5 TGTGCCAGCAGAACCATAAGCTCTGGGGCCAACGTCCTGACTTTC CASRTISSGANVLTF
14 - - TRBJ2-3 TRBV6-5 TGTGCCAGCGGCCCGTGGGTGGGCACAGATACGCAGTATTTT CASGPWVGTDTQYF
14 - - TRBJ1-1 TRBV5-6 TGTGCCAGCAGCTTGCCCGGCGGCGGCACTGAAGCTTTCTTT CASSLPGGGTEAFF
15 - - TRBJ1-6 TRBV11-3 TGTGCCAGCAGCTTACCCGGACGGGATAATTCACCCCTCCACTTT CASSLPGRDNSPLHF
14 - few TRBJ1-1 TRBV9 TGTGCCAGCAGCTTCCAAGACCGGAACACTGAAGCTTTCTTT CASSFQDRNTEAFF
15 TRBD1 - TRBJ2-7 TRBV11-3 TGTGCCAGCAGCCTGAGGACAGGGAACTCCTACGAGCAGTACTTC CASSLRTGNSYEQYF
15 TRBD1 - TRBJ1-4 TRBV6-1 TGTGCCAGCAGTCCTAGACAGGGTAGAGGCGAAAAACTGTTTTTT CASSPRQGRGEKLFF
13 - - TRBJ1-6 TRBV5-1 TGCGCCAGCAGCTCCCAGACAGGCTCTCCCCTCCACTTT CASSSQTGSPLHF
11 - - TRBJ2-7 TRBV20-1 TGCAGTGCTACGGGAGCCTACGAGCAGTACTTC CSATGAYEQYF
16 TRBD2 - TRBJ2-1 TRBV6-4 TGTGCCAGTGGCCGACTAGCGGGAGCCTCCTACAATGAGCAGTTCTTC CASGRLAGASYNEQFF
13 - - TRBJ2-2 TRBV10-2 TGCGCCAGCAGTGGATTACGGACCGGGGAGCTGTTTTTT CASSGLRTGELFF
14 - - TRBJ1-5 TRBV6-5 TGTGCCAGCAGTAAAACTGCCTGGGGTCAGCCCCAGCATTTT CASSKTAWGQPQHF
12 - few TRBJ1-2 TRBV6-5 TGTGCCAGCAGATTAGATACGCATCGCTACACCTTC CASRLDTHRYTF
12 TRBD1 many TRBJ1-1 TRBV2 TGTGCCAGCATCGGGACAGGGCGGGCAGCTTTCTTT CASIGTGRAAFF
13 - few TRBJ1-5 TRBV19 TGTGCCAGTAGTATACTTCTAAGACAGCCCCAGCATTTT CASSILLRQPQHF
13 - - TRBJ1-2 TRBV29-1 TGCAGCGCCAAGGGGGACATCCTAGGTGGCTACACCTTC CSAKGDILGGYTF
15 - once TRBJ1-3 TRBV6-5 TGTGCCAGCAGTTACTCTCGGGTCAGTGGAAACACCATATATTTT CASSYSRVSGNTIYF
15 - - TRBJ1-4 TRBV6-5 TGTGCCAGCAGTTATTACAGGGCCCTTAATGAAAAACTGTTTTTT CASSYYRALNEKLFF
13 - - TRBJ2-7 TRBV7-9 TGTGCCAGCAGCCTCTCTTCCAATGGCGAGCAGTACTTC CASSLSSNGEQYF